This T cell receptor beta chain was sequenced for a study of T cell changes during pregnancy in multiple sclerosis. Sequencing was performed with immunoSEQ multiplex PCR; in TCRdb, only in-frame clones are kept and a portion is missing. Of roughly 42,000 clones listed, around 92% are singletons. The V end was cut by 5 bases, the J end by 5 bases, with 23 bases between. The CDR3 is made up of 17 amino acids. Germline V CDR1 and CDR2: SGHDT, YYEEEE. Sequencing was performed on CD4+ T cells from peripheral blood mononuclear cells, taken after pregnancy. This clonotype was sampled from a female donor with multiple sclerosis, enrolled in a pregnancy study. This chain links TRBV5-6 with TRBJ2-1; weak D call: TRBD1 (6 bases). The CDR3 loop is CASRAWVLGTKNNEQFF. DNA of the CDR3: TGTGCCAGCAGAGCTTGGGTCCTCGGGACAAAGAACAATGAGCAGTTCTTC.